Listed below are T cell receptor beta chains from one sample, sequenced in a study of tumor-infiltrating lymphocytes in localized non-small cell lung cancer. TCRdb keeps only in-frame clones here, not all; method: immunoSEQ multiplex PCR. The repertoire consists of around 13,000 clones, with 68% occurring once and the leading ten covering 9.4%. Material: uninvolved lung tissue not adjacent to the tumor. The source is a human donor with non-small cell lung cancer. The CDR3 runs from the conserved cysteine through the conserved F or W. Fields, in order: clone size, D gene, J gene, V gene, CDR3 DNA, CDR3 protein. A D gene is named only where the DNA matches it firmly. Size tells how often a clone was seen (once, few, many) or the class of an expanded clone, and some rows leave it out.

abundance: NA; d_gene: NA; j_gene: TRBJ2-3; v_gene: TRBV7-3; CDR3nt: TGTGCCAGCAGCCTAACCCGACTCCTCGTTCACACAGATACGCAGTATTTT; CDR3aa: CASSLTRLLVHTDTQYF
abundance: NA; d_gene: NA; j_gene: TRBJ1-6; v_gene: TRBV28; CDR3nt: TGTGCCAGCAACCTCTATCGTTCACCCCTCCACTTT; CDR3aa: CASNLYRSPLHF
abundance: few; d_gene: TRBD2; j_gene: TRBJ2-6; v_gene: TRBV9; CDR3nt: TGTGCCAGCAGCGTTAGACTAGCGGGAGCTGGGGCCAACGTCCTGACTTTC; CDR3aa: CASSVRLAGAGANVLTF
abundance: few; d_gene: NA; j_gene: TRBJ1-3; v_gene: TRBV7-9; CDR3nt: TGTGCCAGCAGCCCCCGCGGCTCTGGAAACACCATATATTTT; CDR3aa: CASSPRGSGNTIYF
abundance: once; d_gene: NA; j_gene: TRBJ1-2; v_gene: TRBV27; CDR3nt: TGTGCCAGCAGTTTAATCTGGGGTGGGGGAAACTATGGCTACACCTTC; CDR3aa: CASSLIWGGGNYGYTF
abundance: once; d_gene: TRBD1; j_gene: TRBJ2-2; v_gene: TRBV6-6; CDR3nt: TGTGCCAGCAGTTACGGGACAGGCTCGAACACCGGGGAGCTGTTTTTT; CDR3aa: CASSYGTGSNTGELFF
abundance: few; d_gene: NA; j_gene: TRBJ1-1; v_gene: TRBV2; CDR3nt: TGTGCCAGCAGTGGTTTTAGGGAAAACACTGAAGCTTTCTTT; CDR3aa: CASSGFRENTEAFF
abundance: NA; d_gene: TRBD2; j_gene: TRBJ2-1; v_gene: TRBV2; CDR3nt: TGTGCCAGCAGTCCCACCGGGACTAGGGGCTTAGGTGAGCAGTTCTTC; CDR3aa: CASSPTGTRGLGEQFF
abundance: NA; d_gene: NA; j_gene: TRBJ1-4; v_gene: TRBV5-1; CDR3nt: TGCGCCAGCAGCTTGGAGTCGGGTGAAAAACTGTTTTTT; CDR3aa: CASSLESGEKLFF
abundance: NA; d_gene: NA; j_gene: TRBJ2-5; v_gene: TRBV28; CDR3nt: TGTGCCAGCAGACAAATTTCGGGTTGGGAGACCCAGTACTTC; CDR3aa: CASRQISGWETQYF
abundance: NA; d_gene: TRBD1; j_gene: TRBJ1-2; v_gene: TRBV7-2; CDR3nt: TGTGCCAGCAGCTTAGTGACAGGGGGCGGATCGGGCTACACCTTC; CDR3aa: CASSLVTGGGSGYTF
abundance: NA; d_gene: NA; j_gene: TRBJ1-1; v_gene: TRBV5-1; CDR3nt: TGCGCCAGCAGCGTAGGGGTGAGCACTGAAGCTTTCTTT; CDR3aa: CASSVGVSTEAFF
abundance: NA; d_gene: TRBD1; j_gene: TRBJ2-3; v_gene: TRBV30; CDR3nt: TGTGCCTGGAGTACTGGACAGGGGGTGGATACGCAGTATTTT; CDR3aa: CAWSTGQGVDTQYF
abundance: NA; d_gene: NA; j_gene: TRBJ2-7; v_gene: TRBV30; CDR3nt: TGTGCCTGGAGTTTCGGAGTCGATATACGCTACGAGCAGTACTTC; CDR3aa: CAWSFGVDIRYEQYF
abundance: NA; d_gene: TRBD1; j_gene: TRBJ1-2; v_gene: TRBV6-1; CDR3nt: TGTGCCAGCAGTTTGGACAGGTTGGGCTACACCTTC; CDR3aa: CASSLDRLGYTF
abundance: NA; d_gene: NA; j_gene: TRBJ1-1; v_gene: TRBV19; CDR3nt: TGTGCCAGTAGGAGGATGCTGATCCCGAACACTGAAGCTTTCTTT; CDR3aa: CASRRMLIPNTEAFF
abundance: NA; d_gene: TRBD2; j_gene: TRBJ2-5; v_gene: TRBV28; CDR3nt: TGTGCCAGCACCCCTAGCGGGGGGGAGATTGAGACCCAGTACTTC; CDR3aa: CASTPSGGEIETQYF
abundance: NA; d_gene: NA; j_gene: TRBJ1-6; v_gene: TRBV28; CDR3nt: TGTGCCAGCGAGACAGCTAATTCACCCCTCCACTTT; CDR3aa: CASETANSPLHF
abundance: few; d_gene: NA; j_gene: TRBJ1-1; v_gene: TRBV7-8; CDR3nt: TGTGCCAGCAGCTTAATGGAGATTATGAACACTGAAGCTTTCTTT; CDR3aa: CASSLMEIMNTEAFF
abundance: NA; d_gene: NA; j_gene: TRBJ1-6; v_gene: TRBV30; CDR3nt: TGTGCCTGGGCCCTCCTAAATAATTCACCCCTCCACTTT; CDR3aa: CAWALLNNSPLHF
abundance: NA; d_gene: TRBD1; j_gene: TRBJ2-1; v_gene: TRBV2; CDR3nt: TGTGCCAGCAGTCTACTACAGGGGGGCGGAGAGCAGTTCTTC; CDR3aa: CASSLLQGGGEQFF
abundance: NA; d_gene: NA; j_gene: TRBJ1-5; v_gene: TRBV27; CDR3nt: TGTGCCAGCAGTTGGGGGCAGGGGAGTCAGCCCCAGCATTTT; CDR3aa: CASSWGQGSQPQHF
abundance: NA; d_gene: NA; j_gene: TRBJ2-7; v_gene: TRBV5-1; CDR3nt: TGCGCCAGCGCGAGGACAGCCGGAGCCTACGAGCAGTACTTC; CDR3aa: CASARTAGAYEQYF
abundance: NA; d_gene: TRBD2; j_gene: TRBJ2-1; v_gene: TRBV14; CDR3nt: TGTGCCAGCAGCCTTGGAACTAGCGGCAATGAGCAGTTCTTC; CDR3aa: CASSLGTSGNEQFF
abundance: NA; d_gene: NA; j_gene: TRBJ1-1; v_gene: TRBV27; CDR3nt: TGTGCCAGCAGTTTGAGGGGAGGCGGCACTGAAGCTTTCTTT; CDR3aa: CASSLRGGGTEAFF
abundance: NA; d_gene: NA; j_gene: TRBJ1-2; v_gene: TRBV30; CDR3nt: TGTGCCTGGAGTGTAGGTACAGACCCTGGCTACACCTTC; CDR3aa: CAWSVGTDPGYTF
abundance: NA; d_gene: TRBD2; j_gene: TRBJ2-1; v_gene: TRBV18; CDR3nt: TGTGCCAGCTCACCACTAGCGGGGGTAAGCTCCTACAATGAGCAGTTCTTC; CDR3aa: CASSPLAGVSSYNEQFF
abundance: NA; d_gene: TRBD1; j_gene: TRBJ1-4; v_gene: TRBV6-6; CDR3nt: TGTGCCAGCAGTTACTCGATGACAGGGGAGGGAAAACTGTTTTTT; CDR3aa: CASSYSMTGEGKLFF
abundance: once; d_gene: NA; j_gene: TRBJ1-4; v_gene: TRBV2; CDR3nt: TGTGCCAGCAGTAACATCACAGGGTCTACTAATGAAAAACTGTTTTTT; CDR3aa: CASSNITGSTNEKLFF
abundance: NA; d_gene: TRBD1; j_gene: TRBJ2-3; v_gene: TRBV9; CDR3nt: TGTGCCAGCAGCTTCAGGACAGGGGGCACAGATACGCAGTATTTT; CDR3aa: CASSFRTGGTDTQYF
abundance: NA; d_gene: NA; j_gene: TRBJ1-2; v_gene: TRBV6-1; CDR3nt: TGTGCCAGCAGTGAACTCGGCGGCCTTGGCTACACCTTC; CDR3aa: CASSELGGLGYTF
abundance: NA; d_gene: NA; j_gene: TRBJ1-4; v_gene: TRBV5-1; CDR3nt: TGCGCCAGCAGCTTGAGGGCAGAACCTAATGAAAAACTGTTTTTT; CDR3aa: CASSLRAEPNEKLFF
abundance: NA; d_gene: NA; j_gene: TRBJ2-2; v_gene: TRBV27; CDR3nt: TGTGCCAGCAGTTTATCGACAGGGAACACCGGGGAGCTGTTTTTT; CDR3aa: CASSLSTGNTGELFF
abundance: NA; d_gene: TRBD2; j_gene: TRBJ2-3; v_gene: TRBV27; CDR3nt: TGTGCCAGCAGTTTATCGGCAGCGGGGGGGGGAGATACGCAGTATTTT; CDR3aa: CASSLSAAGGGDTQYF
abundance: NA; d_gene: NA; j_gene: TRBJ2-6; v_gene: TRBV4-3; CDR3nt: TGCGCCAGCAGCCCGAGGGTCTCTGGGGCCAACGTCCTGACTTTC; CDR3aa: CASSPRVSGANVLTF
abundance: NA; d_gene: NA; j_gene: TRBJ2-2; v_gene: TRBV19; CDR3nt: TGTGCCAGTAGTATGCTCAACGTAGAGGACACCGGGGAGCTGTTTTTT; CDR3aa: CASSMLNVEDTGELFF
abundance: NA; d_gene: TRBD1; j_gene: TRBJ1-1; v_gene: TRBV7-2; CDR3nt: TGTGCCAGCAGCCCGGAACAGGGGGCGGACACTGAAGCTTTCTTT; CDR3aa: CASSPEQGADTEAFF
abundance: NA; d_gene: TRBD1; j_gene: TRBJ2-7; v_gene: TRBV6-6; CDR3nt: TGTGCCAGCAGTTACCACCCGGGACAGGGTTCCTACGAGCAGTACTTC; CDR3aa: CASSYHPGQGSYEQYF
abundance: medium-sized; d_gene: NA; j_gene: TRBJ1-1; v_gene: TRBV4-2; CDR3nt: TGTGCCAGCAGCCAGGGGGGGTCTTACACTGAAGCTTTCTTT; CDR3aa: CASSQGGSYTEAFF
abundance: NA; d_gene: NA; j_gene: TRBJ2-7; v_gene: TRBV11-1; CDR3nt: TGTGCCAGCAGCTTATTTGGGTCAGTCTCCTACGAGCAGTACTTC; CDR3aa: CASSLFGSVSYEQYF
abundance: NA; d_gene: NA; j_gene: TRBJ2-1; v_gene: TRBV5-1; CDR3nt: TGCGCCAGCAGCTTGGGTGGATCAGTTCCCAATGAGCAGTTCTTC; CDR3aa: CASSLGGSVPNEQFF
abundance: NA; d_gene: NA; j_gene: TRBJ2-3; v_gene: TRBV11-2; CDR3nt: TGTGCCAGCAGCCCGGGCGGGGATAGAACAGATACGCAGTATTTT; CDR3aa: CASSPGGDRTDTQYF
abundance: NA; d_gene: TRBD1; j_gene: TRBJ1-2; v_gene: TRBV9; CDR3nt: TGTGCCAGCAGCGAGTCGGGACAGGGCATCTATGGCTACACCTTC; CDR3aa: CASSESGQGIYGYTF
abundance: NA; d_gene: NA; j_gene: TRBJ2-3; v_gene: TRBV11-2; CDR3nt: TGTGCCAGCAGCTTAGGGCAGGGGACCCCCACAGATACGCAGTATTTT; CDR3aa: CASSLGQGTPTDTQYF
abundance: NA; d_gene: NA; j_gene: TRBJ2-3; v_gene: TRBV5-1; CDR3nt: TGCGCCAGCAGGTTGACAGGATCCTACACAGATACGCAGTATTTT; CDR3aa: CASRLTGSYTDTQYF
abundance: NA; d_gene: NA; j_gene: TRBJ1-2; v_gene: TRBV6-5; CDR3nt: TGTGCCAGCAGAAGAACAGGTCGAAACTATGGCTACACCTTC; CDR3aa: CASRRTGRNYGYTF
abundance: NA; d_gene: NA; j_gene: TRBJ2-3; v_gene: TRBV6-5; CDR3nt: TGTGCCAGCAGCTTGAGGCAGGCCACAGATACGCAGTATTTT; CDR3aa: CASSLRQATDTQYF
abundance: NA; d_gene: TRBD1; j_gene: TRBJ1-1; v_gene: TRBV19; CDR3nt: TGTGCCAGTATTAAAGGACAGGGAGTCACTGAAGCTTTCTTT; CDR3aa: CASIKGQGVTEAFF
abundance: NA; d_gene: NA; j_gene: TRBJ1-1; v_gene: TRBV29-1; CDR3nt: TGCAGCGTGCGGAGGGGGGGCATGAACACTGAAGCTTTCTTT; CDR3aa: CSVRRGGMNTEAFF
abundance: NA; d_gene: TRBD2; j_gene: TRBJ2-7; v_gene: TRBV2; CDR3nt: TGTGCCAGCAGGAAGACTAGCGGGGTGAACGAGCAGTACTTC; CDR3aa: CASRKTSGVNEQYF
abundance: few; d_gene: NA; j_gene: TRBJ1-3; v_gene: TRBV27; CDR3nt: TGTGCCAGCAGTTTATCCGGTTCGCCAAACACCATATATTTT; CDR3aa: CASSLSGSPNTIYF
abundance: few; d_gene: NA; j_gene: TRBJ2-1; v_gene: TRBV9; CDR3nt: TGTGCCAGCAGCGTAGGTTACAATGAGCAGTTCTTC; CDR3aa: CASSVGYNEQFF
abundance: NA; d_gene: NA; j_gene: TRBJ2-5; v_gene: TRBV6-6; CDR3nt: TGTGCCAGCAGTTACTCGACGTCCCCCCAAGAGACCCAGTACTTC; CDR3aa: CASSYSTSPQETQYF
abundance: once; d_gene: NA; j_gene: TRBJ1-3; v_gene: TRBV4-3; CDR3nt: TGCGCCAGCAGCCAAGAGAGGGTCGTCGGGGTTAGCTCTGGAAACACCATATATTTT; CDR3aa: CASSQERVVGVSSGNTIYF
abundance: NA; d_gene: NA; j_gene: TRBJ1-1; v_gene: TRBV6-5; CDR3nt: TGTGCCAGCAGTTACCTTCGGAACACTGAAGCTTTCTTT; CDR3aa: CASSYLRNTEAFF
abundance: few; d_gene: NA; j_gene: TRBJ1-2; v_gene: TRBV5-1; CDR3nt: TGCGCCAGCAGCTTGGAATCAGGCCTCTATGGCTACACCTTC; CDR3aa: CASSLESGLYGYTF